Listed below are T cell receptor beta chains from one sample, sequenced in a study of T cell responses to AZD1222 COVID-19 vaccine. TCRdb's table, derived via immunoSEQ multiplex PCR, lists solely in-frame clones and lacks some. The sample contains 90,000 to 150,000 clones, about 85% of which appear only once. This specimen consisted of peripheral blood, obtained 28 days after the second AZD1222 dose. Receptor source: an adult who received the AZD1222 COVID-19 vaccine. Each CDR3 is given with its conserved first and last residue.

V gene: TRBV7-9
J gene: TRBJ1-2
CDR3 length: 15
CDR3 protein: CASSLDVANFYGYTF

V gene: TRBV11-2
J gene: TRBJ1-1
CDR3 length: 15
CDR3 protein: CASSLAGRGHTEAFF

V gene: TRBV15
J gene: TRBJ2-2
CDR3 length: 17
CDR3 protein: CATSRGDSGGLTGELFF

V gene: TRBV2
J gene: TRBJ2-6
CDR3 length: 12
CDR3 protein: CASNPWANVLTF

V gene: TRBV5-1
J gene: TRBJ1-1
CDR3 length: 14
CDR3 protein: CASSLEGDRGGAFF

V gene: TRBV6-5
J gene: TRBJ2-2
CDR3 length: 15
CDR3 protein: CASSRTSGAGGELFF

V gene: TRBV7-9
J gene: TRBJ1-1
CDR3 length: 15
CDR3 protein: CASSLQGPMGTEAFF

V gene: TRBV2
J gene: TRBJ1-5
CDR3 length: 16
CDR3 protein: CASRPDRPGWNQPQHF

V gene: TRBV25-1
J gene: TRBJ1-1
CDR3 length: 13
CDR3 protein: CASKGDGNTEAFF

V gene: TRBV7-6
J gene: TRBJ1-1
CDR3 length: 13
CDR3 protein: CASSPGTNTEAFF

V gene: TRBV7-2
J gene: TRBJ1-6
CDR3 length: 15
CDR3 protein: CASSSGQRRGSPLHF

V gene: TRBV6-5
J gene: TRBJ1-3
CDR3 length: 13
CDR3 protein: CASSRDRGNTIYF

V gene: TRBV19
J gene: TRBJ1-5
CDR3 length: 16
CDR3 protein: CASSIRQLYSNQPQHF

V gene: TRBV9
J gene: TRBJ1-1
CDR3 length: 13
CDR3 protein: CASSPVLGAEAFF

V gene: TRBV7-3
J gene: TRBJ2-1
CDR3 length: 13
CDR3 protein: CASSPASYNEQFF

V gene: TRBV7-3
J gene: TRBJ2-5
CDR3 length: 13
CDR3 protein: CASSFSGQETQYF

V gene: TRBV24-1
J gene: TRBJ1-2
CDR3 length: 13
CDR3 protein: CATSDTSTGGYTF

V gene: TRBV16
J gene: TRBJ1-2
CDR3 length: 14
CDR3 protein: CASSQTRQAEGGTF

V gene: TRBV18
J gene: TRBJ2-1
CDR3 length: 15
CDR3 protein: CASSPSRGSYNEQFF

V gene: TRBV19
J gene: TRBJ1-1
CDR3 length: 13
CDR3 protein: CASSISAQTEAFF

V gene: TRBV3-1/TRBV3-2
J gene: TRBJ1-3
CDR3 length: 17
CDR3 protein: CASSQDSMRGSGNTIYF

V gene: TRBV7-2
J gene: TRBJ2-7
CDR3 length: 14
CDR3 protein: CASSLVGTVNEQYF

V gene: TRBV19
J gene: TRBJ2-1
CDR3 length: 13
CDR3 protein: CASSTNWVGEQFF

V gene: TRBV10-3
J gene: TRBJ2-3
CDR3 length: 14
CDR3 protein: CAISEGGPPDTQYF

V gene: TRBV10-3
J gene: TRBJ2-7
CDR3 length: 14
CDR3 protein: CAISELPGVGEQYF

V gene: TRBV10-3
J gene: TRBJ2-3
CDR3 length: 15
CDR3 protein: CAIGEAGGSTDTQYF

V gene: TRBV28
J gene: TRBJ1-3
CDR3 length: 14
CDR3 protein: CASSPPGEGNTIYF

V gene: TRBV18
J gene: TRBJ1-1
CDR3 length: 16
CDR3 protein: CASSPGQSVMNTEAFF

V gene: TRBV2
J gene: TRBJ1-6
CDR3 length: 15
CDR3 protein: CASSPRGLGNSPLHF

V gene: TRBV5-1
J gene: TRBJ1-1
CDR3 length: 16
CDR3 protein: CASIPGAEVTNTEAFF

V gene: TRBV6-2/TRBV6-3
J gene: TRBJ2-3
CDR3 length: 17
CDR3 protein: CASSWTSGPLSTDTQYF

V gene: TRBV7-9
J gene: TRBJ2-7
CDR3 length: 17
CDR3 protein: CASSYEEPLSQPYEQYF

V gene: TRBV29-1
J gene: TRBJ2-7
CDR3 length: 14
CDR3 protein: CSVVISANSYEQYF

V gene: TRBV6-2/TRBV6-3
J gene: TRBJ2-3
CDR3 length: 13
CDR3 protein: CASSRTPPNTQYF

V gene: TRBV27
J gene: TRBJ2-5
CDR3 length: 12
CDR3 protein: CASRTGQETQYF

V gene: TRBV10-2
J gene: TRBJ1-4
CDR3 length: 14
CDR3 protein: CASSTGTGVEKLFF

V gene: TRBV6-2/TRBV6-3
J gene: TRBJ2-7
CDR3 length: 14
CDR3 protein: CASSGAGTTYEQYF

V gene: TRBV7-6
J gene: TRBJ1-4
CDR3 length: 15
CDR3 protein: CASSSSTVPLEKLFF

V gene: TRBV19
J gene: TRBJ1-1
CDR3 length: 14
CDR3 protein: CASNPRRGASEAFF

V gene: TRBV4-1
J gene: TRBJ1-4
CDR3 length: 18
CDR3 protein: CASSHRTGGDPTNEKLFF

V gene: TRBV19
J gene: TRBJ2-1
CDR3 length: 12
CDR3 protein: CASSGNLAEKFF

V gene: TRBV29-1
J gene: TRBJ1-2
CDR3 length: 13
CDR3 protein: CSVSSGTNYGYTF

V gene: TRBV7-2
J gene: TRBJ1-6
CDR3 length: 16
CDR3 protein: CASSFGQGADNSPLHF

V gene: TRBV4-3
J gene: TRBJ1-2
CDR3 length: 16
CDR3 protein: CASSQDRGGRLYGYTF

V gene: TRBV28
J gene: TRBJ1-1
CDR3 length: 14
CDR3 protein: CASRFQGRNTEAFF

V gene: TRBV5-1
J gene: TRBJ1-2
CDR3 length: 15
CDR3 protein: CASSWSPGQGLGYTF

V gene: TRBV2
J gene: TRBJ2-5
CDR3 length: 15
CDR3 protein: CASSLIQVNQETQYF

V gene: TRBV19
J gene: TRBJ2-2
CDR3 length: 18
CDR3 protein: CASSIDKQGWGNTGELFF

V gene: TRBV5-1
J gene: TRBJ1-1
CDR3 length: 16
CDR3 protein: CASSLEPGSMNTEAFF

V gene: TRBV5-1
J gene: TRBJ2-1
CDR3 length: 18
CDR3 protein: CASSQSNRASGRYNEQFF

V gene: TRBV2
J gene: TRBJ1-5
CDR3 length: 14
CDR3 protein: CASSEIRGNQPQHF

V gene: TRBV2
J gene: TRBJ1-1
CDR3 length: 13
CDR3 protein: CASSDEGNTEAFF

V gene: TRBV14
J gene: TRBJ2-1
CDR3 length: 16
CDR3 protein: CASSQGRRGHYNEQFF

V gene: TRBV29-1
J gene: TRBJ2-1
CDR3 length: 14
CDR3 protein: CSVRRGGPTNEQFF

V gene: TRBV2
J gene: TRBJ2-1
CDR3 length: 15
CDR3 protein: CASSWTSGGAHEQFF

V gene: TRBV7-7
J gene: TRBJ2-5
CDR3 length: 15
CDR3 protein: CASSPRDSSTKTQYF

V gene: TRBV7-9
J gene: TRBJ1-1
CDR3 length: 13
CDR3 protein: CASSQQGSTEAFF

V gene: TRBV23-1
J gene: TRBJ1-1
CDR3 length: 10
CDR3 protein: CARPQCEAFF

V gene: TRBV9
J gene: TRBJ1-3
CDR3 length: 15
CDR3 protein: CASQTGAGSGNTIYF